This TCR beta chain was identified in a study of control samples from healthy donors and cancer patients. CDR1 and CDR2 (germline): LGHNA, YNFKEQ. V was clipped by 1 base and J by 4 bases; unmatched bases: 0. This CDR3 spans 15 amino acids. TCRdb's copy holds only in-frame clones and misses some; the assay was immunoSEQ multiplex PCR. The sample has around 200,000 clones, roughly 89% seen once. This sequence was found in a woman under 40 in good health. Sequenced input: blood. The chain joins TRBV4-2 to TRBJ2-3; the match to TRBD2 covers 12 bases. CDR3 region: CASSQASGGADTQYF. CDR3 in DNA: TGTGCCAGCAGCCAAGCTAGCGGGGGGGCAGATACGCAGTATTTT.